This T cell receptor beta chain was recorded in a study of early stage breast cancer tumors. Clones were sequenced by immunoSEQ multiplex PCR, and TCRdb holds only the in-frame ones, with some missing. The data hold 5,000 or so clones, with 64% observed a single time. This clone showed up just a few times. The TCR comes from a person between 50 and 60 years old with breast cancer. The sample comprised breast tumor tissue.

CDR3 sequence (DNA): TGTGCCAGCAGCACCTGGACTAGCGGGAGGAACCCCTTGGGAGATACGCAGTATTTT. Protein sequence: CASSTWTSGRNPLGDTQYF. V gene TRBV5-4 combines with J gene TRBJ2-3; 14 bases are a match to TRBD2. Unmatched junction bases numbered 15, after V lost 4 bases and J lost 5 bases. Looked up from germline, CDR1 is SGHNT and CDR2 is YYREEE (reference sequence). This CDR3 has 19 residues.